Listed here are 20 T cell receptor beta chains from one sample, sequenced in a study of identical twins. TCRdb redid the calling of the 5' RACE reads with MiXCR, one entry per CDR3 protein. The data hold more than 1.5 million distinct CDR3 sequences, with roughly a third observed a single time. Sequenced: cord blood. Every receptor here comes from a newborn girl in good health.

CDR3 nucleotides: TGTGCCAGCAGCTTAAGGGCCGGGACAACTAGCACAGATACGCAGTATTTT. It yields the protein CASSLRAGTTSTDTQYF. This chain uses TRBV7-2 with TRBJ2-3; D perhaps matches TRBD1 (6 bases). V lost 2 bases and J lost 0, with 15 bases in between. The CDR3 has 17 residues. Per the germline V gene, CDR1 is SGHTA and CDR2 is FQGNSA.

This clonotype occurred a few times. CDR3 protein: CASSSQRTRDRSYEQYF. CDR3 coding DNA: TGTGCCAGCAGCTCACAGAGGACCCGGGACAGAAGCTACGAGCAGTACTTC. The chain recombines TRBV7-9 with TRBJ2-7, with 7 bases fitting TRBD1. Germline lookup yields CDR1 SEHNR and CDR2 FQNEAQ (reference sequence). This CDR3 region has 17 residues. J lost 3 bases, V lost 4 bases, and 15 bases had no gene match.

This chain uses TRBV20-1 with TRBJ2-3, with D hard to call. Trimming stripped 2 bases from V and 6 bases from J, with 9 bases between. This CDR3 has 12 residues. Per germline, CDR1 DFQATT and CDR2 SNEGSKA (reference sequence). CDR3 bases: TGCAGTGCTAGACCAATCTCGGATACGCAGTATTTT. This codes for CSARPISDTQYF.

The gene calls are TRBV30 and TRBJ2-7; D ambiguous. V lost 5 bases and J lost 0, with 17 bases in between. CDR1 and CDR2 from the germline V gene are GTSNPN and SVGIG (reference sequence). The CDR3 extends over 15 amino acids. The CDR3 reads CAWGVLWGSSYEQYF. The CDR3 coding sequence is TGTGCCTGGGGCGTATTATGGGGTAGCTCCTACGAGCAGTACTTC.

Points on this clonotype: Sequence at one end of the junction differs from germline and may be a read error. CDR3 nucleotide sequence: TGCGACAGCAGTGTGGGGACTTATAGTCAGCCCCAGCATTTT. Translating gives CDSSVGTYSQPQHF. The chain carries TRBV10-2 and TRBJ1-5, with D perhaps matching TRBD1 (5 bases). From germline, CDR1 is WSHSY and CDR2 SAAADI. The CDR3 extends over 14 amino acids.

V usage is TRBV14 and J usage is TRBJ1-2; no definite D call. Looked up from germline, CDR1 is SGHDN and CDR2 is FVKESK. CDR3 size: 15 residues. Trimming cost V 3 bases and J 7 bases, with 18 bases left between them. CDR3 sequence reads: CASSHLEQSTSGYTF. CDR3 nucleotides: TGTGCCAGCAGCCATTTGGAGCAAAGTACGAGTGGCTACACCTTC.

There are many counts of this clonotype. The V and J genes are TRBV14 and TRBJ2-7; D perhaps matches TRBD1 (5 bases). Between the trimmed V and J ends, which lost 0 bases and 4 bases, there was a span of 16 bases. The germline V gene has CDR1 SGHDN and CDR2 FVKESK. The CDR3 has 16 amino acids. The DNA of the CDR3 is TGTGCCAGCAGCCAAGAAGTTGAACAGGTTCCATACGAGCAGTACTTC. Protein sequence: CASSQEVEQVPYEQYF.

This clonotype was seen a handful of times. V is TRBV10-3 and J is TRBJ2-1; D remains ambiguous. CDR3 length equals 13 residues. Deletions cut 2 bases from V and 4 bases from J, with 6 bases between. Germline CDR1 reads ENHRY; CDR2 reads SYGVKD. The CDR3 DNA is TGTGCCATCAGTGAGCCCTTATACAATGAGCAGTTCTTC. Its translation is CAISEPLYNEQFF.

The table lists this clonotype with a few counts. The chain employs TRBV5-1 and TRBJ2-7, with 9 bases identical to TRBD2. The germline CDR1 and CDR2 sequences are SGHRS and YFSETQ. The CDR3 runs to 17 residues. The J segment lost 0 bases and the V segment lost 1 base, leaving 8 bases of the junction unmatched. The CDR3 region has the DNA TGCGCCAGCAGCTTGTGGTTAGCGGGAGACCGCTCCTACGAGCAGTACTTC. It encodes CASSLWLAGDRSYEQYF.

Many counts were recorded for this clonotype. The CDR3 loop reads CASSLAPSEQYF. For the CDR3, the DNA is TGCGCCAGCAGCTTGGCCCCCTCCGAGCAGTACTTC. V gene TRBV5-1 combines with J gene TRBJ2-4; D remains ambiguous. TRBJ2-7 explains the end of the DNA better; the J call may be wrong. Germline V gene lookup returns CDR1 SGHRS and CDR2 YFSETQ. This CDR3 region has 12 residues.

This clonotype was seen only a few times. V is TRBV5-1 and J is TRBJ1-2, with 8 bases that match TRBD1. Germline V CDR1 and CDR2: SGHRS, YFSETQ. This CDR3 is built from 14 residues. The J segment lost 4 bases and the V segment lost 2 bases, leaving 4 bases of the junction unmatched. CDR3 in amino acids: CASSFFDRGYGYTF. DNA of the CDR3: TGCGCCAGCAGCTTCTTCGACAGGGGCTATGGCTACACCTTC.

This clonotype was observed at least ten times. This rearrangement joins TRBV7-9 to TRBJ1-2; D is uncertain. CDR3 size: 12 residues. Germline-derived CDR1 and CDR2 are SEHNR and FQNEAQ (reference sequence). V was trimmed by 0 bases and J by 7 bases, leaving 6 bases between them. This CDR3 reads CASSLAPGGYTF. CDR3 in DNA: TGTGCCAGCAGCTTAGCTCCGGGTGGCTACACCTTC.

The rearrangement links TRBV29-1 to TRBJ2-2; D uncertain. The CDR3 loop spans 16 amino acids. Trimming removed 1 base from V and 0 bases from J, with 12 bases in between. CDR1 SQVTM and CDR2 ANQGSEA come from the germline V gene. In DNA, the CDR3 is TGCAGCGTTGAAGGGGCAGATTGGACGAACACCGGGGAGCTGTTTTTT. It yields the protein CSVEGADWTNTGELFF.

The chain uses TRBV12-3 or TRBV12-4 and TRBJ1-4, with 10 positions matching TRBD1. The length of the CDR3 is 18 residues. Losses at the gene ends were 4 bases for V and 0 bases for J; bases not matched to a gene: 8. CDR3 sequence reads: CASSSGTGASTTNEKLFF. CDR3 bases: TGTGCCAGCAGTTCCGGGACAGGGGCCTCTACAACTAATGAAAAACTGTTTTTT.

J is TRBJ2-7 and V is TRBV2, with 11 bases aligning to TRBD2. The V gene end was trimmed by 7 bases and the J gene end by 9 bases; junction bases not matched to a gene: 5. Germline V gene sequence: CDR1 SNHLY, CDR2 FYNNEI. The CDR3 contains 12 residues. DNA for the CDR3: TGTGCCAGCATACGACTAGCGGGACCGCAGTACTTC. This codes for CASIRLAGPQYF.

The rearrangement uses TRBV11-2 and TRBJ2-5; TRBD2 might be the D (5 bases). V lost 5 bases and J lost 3, with 13 bases in between. The germline gives CDR1 SGHAT, CDR2 FQNNGV. CDR3 length: 14 residues. The CDR3 coding sequence is TGTGCCAGCAGCGGAATATGGGGAGAAGAGACCCAGTACTTC. Its translation is CASSGIWGEETQYF.

This clonotype was found a few times. This sequence joins TRBV6-6 and TRBJ2-1, with TRBD2 matching 10 bases. V was pared by 7 bases and J by 7 bases, with 7 bases of the junction left unmatched. In germline, CDR1 is MNHNY, CDR2 SVGAGI (reference sequence). There are 14 residues in the CDR3. The CDR3 DNA is TGTGCCAGCATTAGCCCAGCGGGAGGGAATGAGCAGTTCTTC. It specifies CASISPAGGNEQFF.

In its sample, this clonotype was seen a few times. The chain couples TRBV6-1 to TRBJ2-7, with 12 bases lining up with TRBD1. Germline V CDR1 and CDR2: MNHNS, SASEGT. V lost 2 bases to trimming and J lost 4 bases; unmatched junction nucleotides: 6. The length of the CDR3 is 16 residues. The CDR3 protein is CASSELGQGAVYEQYF. In DNA form, the CDR3 reads TGTGCCAGCAGTGAACTGGGACAGGGGGCTGTGTACGAGCAGTACTTC.

This clonotype was observed a few times. The V call is TRBV20-1, the J call TRBJ1-2; maybe TRBD1 (6 bases). The CDR3 sequence is 13 residues long. Trimming took 3 bases from V and 1 from J, leaving 9 bases between them. Germline loops: CDR1 DFQATT, CDR2 SNEGSKA (reference sequence). The CDR3 reads CSASAGVNYGYTF. CDR3 DNA sequence: TGCAGTGCTAGTGCAGGGGTTAACTATGGCTACACCTTC.

This clonotype has more than one count but fewer than ten. The chain carries TRBV7-2 and TRBJ2-1; 9 nucleotides align to TRBD2. In germline, CDR1 is SGHTA, CDR2 FQGNSA. The CDR3 spans 19 residues. V lost 2 bases to trimming and J lost 0 bases; unmatched junction nucleotides: 11. The CDR3: CASSLSRASGAISYNEQFF. CDR3 in DNA: TGTGCCAGCAGCTTATCTAGGGCTAGCGGGGCGATCTCCTACAATGAGCAGTTCTTC.